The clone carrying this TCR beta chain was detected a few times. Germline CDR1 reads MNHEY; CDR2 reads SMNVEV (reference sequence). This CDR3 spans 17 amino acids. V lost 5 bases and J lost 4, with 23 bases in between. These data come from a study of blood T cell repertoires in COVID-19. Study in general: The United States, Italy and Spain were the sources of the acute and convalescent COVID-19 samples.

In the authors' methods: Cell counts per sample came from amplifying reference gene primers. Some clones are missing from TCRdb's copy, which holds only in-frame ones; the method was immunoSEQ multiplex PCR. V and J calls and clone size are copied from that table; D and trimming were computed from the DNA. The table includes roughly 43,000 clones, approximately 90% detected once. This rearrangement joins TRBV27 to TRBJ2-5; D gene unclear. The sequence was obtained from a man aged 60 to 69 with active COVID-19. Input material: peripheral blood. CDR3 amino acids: CASSRLDSIPNLETQYF. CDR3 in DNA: TGTGCCAGCAGTCGCCTCGATAGCATTCCAAATTTAGAGACCCAGTACTTC.